This T cell receptor beta chain was captured by sequencing in a study of T cell changes during pregnancy in multiple sclerosis (dated by TCRdb to between 2019 and 2020). About the study as a whole: The study looked at changes in the T cell repertoire across pregnancy in women with multiple sclerosis.

Worth noting for this clone: Its antigen remains unidentified. No much larger clone exists at a distance of one base, and base qualities are not known.

The CDR3 goes from the cysteine to the phenylalanine over 13 residues. Left in the record is the CDR3 DNA by itself, 39 bases read in frame from the first base. CDR1 and CDR2 are drawn from the germline V gene: ENHRY, SYGVKD. V and J are trimmed by 10 bases and 0 bases, and the gene matches miss 5 bases of the junction. The library was prepared using the immunoSEQ multiplex PCR assay. TCRdb retrieved this table from immuneACCESS and kept in-frame rearrangements only. Not all clones are present; in checked studies, unresolved V genes account for under half, and no reason is known for the remainder. This sample comprises about 77,000 clones, 89% of them detected only once. The ten largest make up around 2% of the sample.

Sequencing was performed on peripheral blood, taken before pregnancy. The receptor's source is a female donor with multiple sclerosis, enrolled in a pregnancy study. The rearrangement combines TRBV10-3 with TRBJ1-1, and 7 junctional nucleotides match TRBD1. The CDR3 is CATRGQMNTEAFF. The sequenced DNA is TGTGCCACAAGGGGACAGATGAACACTGAAGCTTTCTTT.